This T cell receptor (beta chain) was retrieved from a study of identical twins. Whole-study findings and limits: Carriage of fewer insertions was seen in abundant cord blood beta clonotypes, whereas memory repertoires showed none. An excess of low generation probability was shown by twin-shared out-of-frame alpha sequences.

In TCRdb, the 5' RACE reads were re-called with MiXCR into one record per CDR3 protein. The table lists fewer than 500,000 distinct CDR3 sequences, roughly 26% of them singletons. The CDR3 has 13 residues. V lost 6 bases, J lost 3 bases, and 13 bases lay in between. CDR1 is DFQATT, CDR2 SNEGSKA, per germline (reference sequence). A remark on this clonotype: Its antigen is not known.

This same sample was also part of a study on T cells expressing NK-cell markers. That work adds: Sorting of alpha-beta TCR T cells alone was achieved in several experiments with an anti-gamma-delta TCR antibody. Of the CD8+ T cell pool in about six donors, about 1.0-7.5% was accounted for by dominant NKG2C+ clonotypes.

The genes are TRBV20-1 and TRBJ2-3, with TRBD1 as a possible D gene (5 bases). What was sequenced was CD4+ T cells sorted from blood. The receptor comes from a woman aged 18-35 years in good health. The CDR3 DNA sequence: TGCAGTGCCTCTTCAGGGTTGACAGATACGCAGTATTTT. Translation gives CSASSGLTDTQYF.